Shown below are 25 T cell receptor beta chains from a single sample sequenced in a study of T cell responses to AZD1222 COVID-19 vaccine. Clones were sequenced by immunoSEQ multiplex PCR, and TCRdb holds only the in-frame ones, with some missing. Of some 180,000 clones listed, around 92% are singletons. The source was peripheral blood, collected on day 0 of AZD1222 vaccination. Receptors were obtained from an adult in good health.

This clone occurred once. The rearrangement joins TRBV5-1 to TRBJ2-2; 10 nucleotides agree with TRBD2. Germline CDR1 SGHRS, CDR2 YFSETQ. The junction had 3 bases not matched to a gene; V was cut back by 3 bases and J by 7 bases. The CDR3 has 14 amino acids. CDR3 coding DNA: TGCGCCAGCAGCTCCAGCGGGGGGGACGGGGAGCTGTTTTTT. Translating gives CASSSSGGDGELFF.

The V and J genes are TRBV18 and TRBJ2-7; 7 positions match TRBD1. The CDR3 contains 14 residues. Germline lookup yields CDR1 KGHSH and CDR2 LQKENI. Trimming took 6 bases from V and 1 from J; bases not matched to a gene: 6. Here the CDR3 reads CASSPSRGSYEQYF. DNA of the CDR3: TGTGCCAGCTCCCCTTCCAGGGGGTCCTACGAGCAGTACTTC.

The chain combines TRBV19 with TRBJ2-5, with 8 bases that match TRBD2. CDR3 size: 18 residues. Germline lookup yields CDR1 LNHDA and CDR2 SQIVND (reference sequence). The V gene end was trimmed by 3 bases and the J gene end by 1 base; junction bases not matched to a gene: 13. This chain's CDR3 is CASSMAGLVGVGQETQYF. DNA of the CDR3: TGTGCCAGTAGTATGGCGGGACTAGTGGGGGTCGGCCAAGAGACCCAGTACTTC.

The chain employs TRBV6-5 and TRBJ1-2; D unclear. Germline-derived CDR1 and CDR2 are MNHEY and SVGAGI. CDR3 size: 13 residues. Trimming removed 8 bases from V and 2 bases from J, with 12 bases in between. CDR3 nucleotide sequence: TGTGCCAGCGAGGTCGAAGCGAACTATGGCTACACCTTC. Its protein product is CASEVEANYGYTF.

The chain carries TRBV18 and TRBJ1-5, with 10 bases that match TRBD1. V lost 8 bases to trimming and J lost 5 bases; unmatched junction nucleotides: 3. This CDR3 spans 13 amino acids. In germline, CDR1 is KGHSH, CDR2 LQKENI. The CDR3 region has the DNA TGTGCCAGCGGACAGGGGGAGGATCAGCCCCAGCATTTT. Translated: CASGQGEDQPQHF.

V usage is TRBV10-2 and J usage is TRBJ2-1, with a tentative D call TRBD1 (6 bases). V shed 0 bases and J shed 2 bases, with 14 bases lying between them. The V gene's germline CDR1 is WSHSY and CDR2 SAAADI. The CDR3 totals 17 residues. The CDR3 protein is CASSESVQWTAYNEQFF. The DNA of the CDR3 is TGCGCCAGCAGTGAGTCTGTCCAATGGACAGCCTACAATGAGCAGTTCTTC.

V is TRBV7-3 and J is TRBJ2-1; maybe TRBD1 (7 bases). V gave up 5 bases and J gave up 1 base, with 9 bases separating them. Germline V lookup: CDR1 SGHTA, CDR2 FQGTGA. The CDR3 runs to 14 residues. The CDR3 sequence is CASSPGGSYNEQFF. The CDR3, as DNA: TGTGCCAGCAGCCCAGGGGGGTCCTACAATGAGCAGTTCTTC.

V usage is TRBV5-4 and J usage is TRBJ1-4; D is unresolved. The V end was cut by 4 bases, the J end by 5 bases, with 12 bases between. The CDR3 extends over 14 amino acids. The germline V gene encodes CDR1 SGHNT and CDR2 YYREEE (reference sequence). CDR3 DNA sequence: TGTGCCAGCAGCCTTGACCGGGTAAATGAAAAACTGTTTTTT. Residues: CASSLDRVNEKLFF.

This chain uses TRBV28 with TRBJ1-2; unclear D gene. In germline, CDR1 is MDHEN, CDR2 SYDVKM. V lost 1 base and J lost 8, with 8 bases in between. CDR3 length: 12 amino acids. In nucleotides, the CDR3 is TGTGCCAGCAGTTTATTGGGGAAAGGCTACACCTTC. Residues: CASSLLGKGYTF.

This chain links TRBV7-9 with TRBJ2-3; TRBD2 is a possible D gene (6 bases). This CDR3 is 17 amino acids long. Germline V gene lookup returns CDR1 SEHNR and CDR2 FQNEAQ (reference sequence). Trimming took 5 bases from V and 0 from J, leaving 18 bases between them. The CDR3 bases are TGTGCCAGCAGCCCTCTCGAGCGGGCCCATAGCACAGATACGCAGTATTTT. This encodes CASSPLERAHSTDTQYF.

This clone was observed once. The chain recombines TRBV19 with TRBJ1-2, with D uncertain. Germline CDR1 reads LNHDA; CDR2 reads SQIVND (reference sequence). Trimming shortened V by 3 bases and J by 0 bases, and 2 bases separated the two germline ends. The CDR3 has 12 amino acids. The CDR3 region has the DNA TGTGCCAGTAGTATTTCTAACTATGGCTACACCTTC. Translation: CASSISNYGYTF.

The count of this clone is one. J is TRBJ1-1 and V is TRBV27, with D hard to call. The CDR3 runs to 14 residues. The V gene lost 6 bases and the J gene lost 1 base, with 12 bases spanning the gap. The germline V gene has CDR1 MNHEY and CDR2 SMNVEV (reference sequence). The CDR3 protein is CASSPRFPNTEAFF. Here the CDR3 DNA reads TGTGCCAGCAGCCCTAGGTTTCCGAACACTGAAGCTTTCTTT.

This clone was seen only once. V is TRBV6-5 and J is TRBJ1-2; D gene unclear. The CDR3 has 11 residues. CDR1 and CDR2 (germline): MNHEY, SVGAGI. V was clipped by 6 bases and J by 6 bases, with 8 bases between them. Here the CDR3 reads CASRRADGYTF. The DNA of the CDR3 is TGTGCCAGCAGGAGGGCTGATGGCTACACCTTC.

The chain combines TRBV10-3 with TRBJ1-2, with a possible D match to TRBD1 (5 bases). CDR1 is ENHRY and CDR2 is SYGVKD in the germline V gene. V lost 4 bases, J lost 6 bases, and 12 bases lay in between. This CDR3 has 13 residues. The CDR3 DNA sequence: TGTGCCATCAGTGGAAGGGACCGAGATGGCTACACCTTC. Residues: CAISGRDRDGYTF.

This chain uses TRBV7-8 with TRBJ1-4; 8 bases are a match to TRBD1. V gave up 2 bases and J gave up 5 bases; unmatched junction bases: 7. The germline CDR1 and CDR2 sequences are SGHVS and FQNEAQ. There are 16 residues in the CDR3. In DNA, the CDR3 is TGTGCCAGCAGCTTATTGACAGGGGAACAAAATGAAAAACTGTTTTTT. The encoded protein is CASSLLTGEQNEKLFF.

V is TRBV5-1 and J is TRBJ2-7; D unclear. V was clipped by 10 bases and J by 2 bases, with 16 bases between them. This CDR3 spans 13 amino acids. CDR1 SGHRS and CDR2 YFSETQ come from the germline V gene. The CDR3, as DNA: TGCGCCTCCAAGCTTGATTCACCCTACGAGCAGTACTTC. Its protein product is CASKLDSPYEQYF.

This chain links TRBV12-3 or TRBV12-4 with TRBJ2-5; D is perhaps TRBD1 or TRBD2 (5 bases each). The CDR3 consists of 12 residues. Trimming left V 5 bases short and J 14 bases short, with 18 bases between. The CDR3 region is CASSPRGTEVYF. CDR3 in DNA: TGTGCCAGCAGTCCCCGGGGCACGGAGGTATACTTC.

The J gene is TRBJ2-7, the V gene TRBV27; no reliable D call. Per germline, CDR1 MNHEY and CDR2 SMNVEV (reference sequence). Trimming removed 5 bases from V and 0 bases from J, with 17 bases in between. The CDR3 is made up of 16 amino acids. CDR3 DNA sequence: TGTGCCAGCAGTCCCGGTGTAGGCCGCAGCTCCTACGAGCAGTACTTC. This encodes CASSPGVGRSSYEQYF.

J is TRBJ2-7 and V is TRBV29-1; no reliable D call. The V end was cut by 1 base, the J end by 7 bases, with 14 bases between. The CDR3 runs 13 residues. The germline V gene encodes CDR1 SQVTM and CDR2 ANQGSEA. The CDR3 region is CSVEGVSAVEQYF. As DNA, the CDR3 is TGCAGCGTTGAAGGGGTAAGCGCGGTAGAGCAGTACTTC.

V and J are TRBV19 and TRBJ2-1; D perhaps matches TRBD1 (5 bases). The germline gives CDR1 LNHDA, CDR2 SQIVND (reference sequence). Trimming shortened V by 2 bases and J by 5 bases, and 13 bases separated the two germline ends. The CDR3 is made up of 15 amino acids. The CDR3 nucleotides read TGTGCCAGTAGTATAATCTGGACAAGGAACAATGAGCAGTTCTTC. Its translation: CASSIIWTRNNEQFF.

This clone was seen once. The chain employs TRBV7-9 and TRBJ2-1; 8 nucleotides agree with TRBD2. CDR1 is SEHNR, CDR2 FQNEAQ, per germline (reference sequence). Germline trimming cut 2 bases from V and 4 bases from J; bases unmatched to any gene: 4. This CDR3 is built from 15 residues. CDR3 nucleotides: TGTGCCAGCAGCTTATCGGGGGGGAATTACAATGAGCAGTTCTTC. Translation gives CASSLSGGNYNEQFF.

The chain uses TRBV30 and TRBJ1-4, with unresolved D. Germline assignment: CDR1 GTSNPN and CDR2 SVGIG (reference sequence). The germline V and J ends were trimmed by 2 bases and 13 bases, with 14 bases remaining between them. The CDR3 has 12 amino acids. CDR3 protein: CAWSIPPWGLFF. In DNA, the CDR3 is TGTGCCTGGAGTATCCCCCCGTGGGGACTGTTTTTT.

On this clone: The junction shows a germline mismatch at one end, possibly a read error. The gene calls are TRBV9 and TRBJ2-3, with 9 bases lining up with TRBD1. Germline assignment: CDR1 SGDLS and CDR2 YYNGEE. The CDR3 runs 14 residues. DNA of the CDR3: TGTGCCGGCAGCGTCCGACAGGGGGCAGATACGCAGTATTTT. It specifies CAGSVRQGADTQYF. The variable domain in full, completed from reference TRBV9 and TRBJ2-3, reads DSGVTQTPKHLITATGQRVTLRCSPRSGDLSVYWYQQSLDQGLQFLIQYYNGEERAKGNILERFSAQQFPDLHSELNLSSLELGDSALYFCAGSVRQGADTQYFGPGTRLTVL.

The rearrangement uses TRBV9 and TRBJ1-4, with D uncertain. This CDR3 comprises 15 residues. With 4 bases removed from V and 6 bases from J, the gap between germline ends came to 16 bases. Germline V CDR1 and CDR2: SGDLS, YYNGEE. This CDR3 is CASSPDPGNYEKLFF. DNA of the CDR3: TGTGCCAGCAGCCCCGACCCCGGCAACTATGAAAAACTGTTTTTT.

In this sample, this clone turned up once. The gene calls are TRBV15 and TRBJ1-1; D gene ambiguous. The length of the CDR3 is 13 residues. With 0 bases removed from V and 4 bases from J, the gap between germline ends came to 6 bases. Germline V gene lookup returns CDR1 LNHNV and CDR2 YYDKDF (reference sequence). The CDR3 protein is CATSREPGTEAFF. In DNA form, the CDR3 reads TGTGCCACCAGCAGAGAGCCGGGCACTGAAGCTTTCTTT.